This TCR beta chain was observed in a study of blood T cell repertoires in COVID-19. Across the whole study: Samples taken during acute and convalescent COVID-19 were collected in the United States, Italy and Spain. The analysed material was cDNA or gDNA that came from T cells, B-cell-depleted T cells, or PBMCs.

Original processing methods: Reference gene primers were amplified, and this amplification served to estimate nucleated cell counts. Clones were sequenced by immunoSEQ multiplex PCR, and TCRdb holds only the in-frame ones, with some missing. V, J and clone size are those of that table, while D and trimming were read from the DNA. Of about 98,000 clones listed, 70% to 85% are singletons. The CDR3 consists of 14 residues. Germline-derived CDR1 and CDR2 are KGHSH and LQKENI. V dropped 5 bases and J dropped 4; count of bases not matched to a gene: 7. The clonotype originates from an older man with active or convalescent COVID-19. This chain connects TRBV18 to TRBJ1-2, with 7 bases identical to TRBD1. Sequenced: peripheral blood. CDR3 in amino acids: CASSTRDSSYGYTF. Written as DNA, the CDR3 is TGTGCCAGCTCAACGCGGGACAGCTCCTATGGCTACACCTTC.